Listed here are 26 T cell receptor beta chains from one sample, sequenced in a study of T cell repertoires in cytomegalovirus infection. One entry per CDR3 protein results from TCRdb running MiXCR on the reads. Here the sample spans about 530,000 distinct CDR3 sequences, about 26% being singletons. Sequencing was performed on PBMCs. These receptors came from a human donor in good health (CMV status not recorded). Some clones in this sample may be carry-over from other donors' samples.

Only a few counts were recorded for this clonotype. J is TRBJ2-3 and V is TRBV6-2 or TRBV6-3, with D maybe TRBD2 (6 bases). The germline V gene encodes CDR1 MNHEY and CDR2 SVGEGT. This CDR3 contains 14 residues. V dropped 6 bases and J dropped 4 bases, with 14 bases sitting between them. The CDR3 spells CASRELGGPDTQYF. The CDR3 region has the DNA TGTGCCAGCAGGGAGTTGGGAGGACCAGATACGCAGTATTTT.

CDR3 DNA: TGTGCCAGCAAACCGGGAGGGCAGACCTATGGCTACACCTTC. Translated: CASKPGGQTYGYTF. The chain has TRBV12-3 or TRBV12-4 and TRBJ1-2; unclear D gene. The length of the CDR3 is 14 residues. V lost 7 bases and J 4 bases, leaving 16 bases between the germline ends.

This clonotype was seen a handful of times. For the CDR3, the DNA is TGTGCCAGCAGAGCCGGGACCGCGCCCTTGGGGGAAAAACTGTTTTTT. Protein: CASRAGTAPLGEKLFF. The chain links TRBV7-9 to TRBJ1-4; D might be TRBD1 (5 bases). Germline V lookup: CDR1 SEHNR, CDR2 FQNEAQ (reference sequence). CDR3 length equals 16 residues. The V and J ends lost 6 bases and 8 bases respectively, with 22 bases between them.

The chain has TRBV6-1 and TRBJ2-3, with D hard to call. The CDR3 covers 14 residues. The V end was cut by 4 bases, the J end by 0 bases, with 8 bases between. The germline CDR1 and CDR2 sequences are MNHNS and SASEGT. This chain's CDR3 is CASSAGSSTDTQYF. The DNA for the CDR3 is TGTGCCAGCAGTGCAGGTTCTAGCACAGATACGCAGTATTTT.

The gene calls are TRBV6-2 or TRBV6-3 and TRBJ2-7; the match to TRBD1 covers 7 bases. Trimming at V came to 6 bases and at J to 4 bases, leaving 6 bases not matched to a gene. The germline gives CDR1 MNHEY, CDR2 SVGEGT. The length of the CDR3 is 13 residues. The CDR3 DNA sequence: TGTGCCAGCAGACCTACAGGGGCTTACGAGCAGTACGTC. It is translated as CASRPTGAYEQYV.

The V and J genes are TRBV12-3 or TRBV12-4 and TRBJ2-1; no reliable D call. This CDR3 comprises 15 residues. The germline V and J ends were trimmed by 7 bases and 3 bases, with 16 bases remaining between them. CDR3 protein: CASTSLDVLYNEQFF. The CDR3 DNA reads as TGTGCCAGCACCTCCCTAGATGTACTCTACAATGAGCAGTTCTTC.

The gene calls are TRBV7-2 and TRBJ1-3, with 7 bases aligning to TRBD1. The CDR3 spans 15 residues. The V segment lost 3 bases and the J segment 4 bases; nucleotides outside the gene matches: 6. Per the germline V gene, CDR1 is SGHTA and CDR2 is FQGNSA. The CDR3, as DNA: TGTGCCAGCAGCTTCGCAGGGGGGAAAGGAAACACCATATATTTT. It specifies CASSFAGGKGNTIYF.

V and J are TRBV5-6 and TRBJ1-1; D possibly corresponds to TRBD1 (6 bases). The length of the CDR3 is 14 residues. Germline assignment: CDR1 SGHDT and CDR2 YYEEEE. V was cut by 3 bases and J by 6 bases, with 15 bases left in between. This CDR3 is CASSSEGGGPEAFF. CDR3 DNA: TGTGCCAGCAGCTCGGAGGGGGGAGGCCCTGAAGCTTTCTTT.

This chain uses TRBV4-1 with TRBJ2-5, with TRBD1 as a possible D gene (6 bases). There are 15 residues in the CDR3. Germline V gives CDR1 MGHRA, CDR2 YSYEKL. V was clipped by 0 bases and J by 4 bases, with 12 bases between them. The CDR3 DNA reads TGCGCCAGCAGCCAAGAAGGGGGTCCGGGAGAGACCCAGTACTTC. It yields the protein CASSQEGGPGETQYF.

V gene TRBV11-2 combines with J gene TRBJ2-7, with no clear D. The V end lost 0 bases, the J end lost 2 bases, and 5 bases lay between the germline ends. The CDR3 totals 13 residues. From germline, CDR1 is SGHAT and CDR2 FQNNGV. In DNA form, the CDR3 reads TGTGCCAGCAGCTTAGATGTAACCTACGAGCAGTACGTC. It yields the protein CASSLDVTYEQYV.

This chain connects TRBV10-3 to TRBJ2-3; TRBD1 might be the D (5 bases). V was cut by 4 bases and J by 0 bases, with 14 bases left in between. This CDR3 is 16 amino acids long. Per the germline V gene, CDR1 is ENHRY and CDR2 is SYGVKD. CDR3 in amino acids: CAISGRTPASTDTQYF. The CDR3 nucleotides are TGTGCCATCAGTGGGCGGACACCGGCGAGCACAGATACGCAGTATTTT.

CDR3 protein: CASSTRAGGGQNEQFF. The CDR3 DNA reads as TGTGCCAGCAGCACCAGAGCGGGAGGGGGTCAAAATGAGCAGTTCTTC. The J gene is TRBJ2-1, the V gene TRBV9; 10 bases fit TRBD2. Germline lookup yields CDR1 SGDLS and CDR2 YYNGEE. The CDR3 runs to 16 residues. V trimming: 4 bases; J trimming: 7 bases; junction bases outside the gene matches: 11.

This clonotype has at least ten counts. This chain uses TRBV7-2 with TRBJ1-2, with D perhaps TRBD1 (5 bases). Germline V gene lookup returns CDR1 SGHTA and CDR2 FQGNSA. V gave up 1 base and J gave up 6 bases, with 15 bases separating them. The CDR3 is made up of 15 amino acids. In nucleotides, the CDR3 is TGTGCCAGCAGCTTAGGACAGCTCCAAGGGGATGGCTACACCTTC. As protein: CASSLGQLQGDGYTF.

This chain uses TRBV2 with TRBJ1-5; D is unresolved. Trimming took 4 bases from V and 0 from J, leaving 10 bases between them. This CDR3 is 15 amino acids long. In germline, CDR1 is SNHLY, CDR2 FYNNEI. CDR3 DNA: TGTGCCAGCAGTGGGCAGACTCATAGCAATCAGCCCCAGCATTTT. This encodes CASSGQTHSNQPQHF.

This clonotype was detected many times. This chain links TRBV6-5 with TRBJ2-7; TRBD1 might be the D (6 bases). Germline V gene sequence: CDR1 MNHEY, CDR2 SVGAGI. The CDR3 is made up of 13 amino acids. V lost 0 bases and J lost 4, with 7 bases in between. CDR3 sequence: CASSYSTGYEQYV. CDR3 bases: TGTGCCAGCAGTTACTCCACAGGGTACGAGCAGTACGTC.

The rearrangement links TRBV19 to TRBJ1-1, with unresolved D. V lost 7 bases to trimming and J lost 3 bases, with 12 bases between them. The CDR3 sequence is 13 residues long. Germline V gene sequence: CDR1 LNHDA, CDR2 SQIVND (reference sequence). The CDR3, as DNA: TGTGCCAGTAAGAGAGTCTGGGACACTGAAGCTTTCTTT. This gives the protein CASKRVWDTEAFF.

The rearrangement joins TRBV7-2 to TRBJ2-5; the D is unclear. The CDR3 sequence is 13 residues long. V lost 0 bases and J 5 bases, leaving 7 bases between the germline ends. The V gene's germline CDR1 is SGHTA and CDR2 FQGNSA. The CDR3 DNA follows: TGTGCCAGCAGCTTAGCGCGGTGGGAGACCCAGTACTTC. Translated, it gives CASSLARWETQYF.

V gene TRBV5-1 combines with J gene TRBJ2-3; maybe TRBD2 (5 bases). V was shortened by 4 bases and J by 2 bases, with 14 bases between the two germline ends. The length of the CDR3 is 15 residues. Per the germline V gene, CDR1 is SGHRS and CDR2 is YFSETQ. CDR3 region: CASSTRPSFTDTQYF. In DNA form, the CDR3 reads TGCGCCAGCAGCACGAGGCCTAGCTTCACAGATACGCAGTATTTT.

This clonotype was recorded many times. This chain uses TRBV7-2 with TRBJ2-5; D possibly corresponds to TRBD2 (5 bases). The germline V gene encodes CDR1 SGHTA and CDR2 FQGNSA. Trimming pared 0 bases from V and 7 bases from J, leaving 15 bases between. The CDR3 runs to 15 residues. CDR3 residues: CASSLAGRGEGTQYF. As DNA, the CDR3 is TGTGCCAGCAGCTTAGCAGGACGGGGAGAGGGGACCCAGTACTTC. Full variable domain (outside the CDR3, taken from reference TRBV7-2 and TRBJ2-5): GAGVSQSPSNKVTEKGKDVELRCDPISGHTALYWYRQSLGQGLEFLIYFQGNSAPDKSGLPSDRFSAERTGGSVSTLTIQRTQQEDSAVYLCASSLAGRGEGTQYFGPGTRLLVL.

This chain joins TRBV12-3 or TRBV12-4 and TRBJ1-1; possibly TRBD1 for D (6 bases). This CDR3 region has 14 residues. The V end lost 5 bases, the J end lost 5 bases, and 15 bases lay between the germline ends. The CDR3 sequence is CASSKQTGLTEAFF. In DNA, the CDR3 is TGTGCCAGCAGTAAACAAACAGGGTTAACTGAAGCTTTCTTT.

J is TRBJ1-1 and V is TRBV27; tentatively, D is TRBD1 (6 bases). CDR1 is MNHEY, CDR2 SMNVEV, per germline (reference sequence). This CDR3 comprises 15 residues. The V gene lost 3 bases and the J gene lost 0 bases, with 11 bases spanning the gap. In DNA form, the CDR3 reads TGTGCCAGCAGTTTTTATGACAGGTTGAACACTGAAGCTTTCTTT. Its translation is CASSFYDRLNTEAFF.

This clonotype has only a few counts. The V gene is TRBV7-3, the J gene TRBJ2-1, with 10 nucleotides matching TRBD2. The CDR3 consists of 15 residues. The junction had 2 bases not matched to a gene; V was cut back by 1 base and J by 5 bases. The germline V gene has CDR1 SGHTA and CDR2 FQGTGA. In nucleotides, the CDR3 is TGTGCCAGCAGCTTAATTAGCGGGGGGAACAATGAGCAGTTCTTC. It encodes CASSLISGGNNEQFF. Filled out from reference TRBV7-3 and TRBJ2-1, the complete variable domain reads GAGVSQTPSNKVTEKGKYVELRCDPISGHTALYWYRQSLGQGPEFLIYFQGTGAADDSGLPNDRFFAVRPEGSVSTLKIQRTERGDSAVYLCASSLISGGNNEQFFGPGTRLTVL.

This clonotype was picked up many times. The CDR3 here is CASSSGQGGTNEKLFF. For the CDR3, the DNA is TGTGCCAGCAGCTCCGGACAGGGTGGCACTAATGAAAAACTGTTTTTT. This chain joins TRBV7-9 and TRBJ1-4, with 8 bases identical to TRBD1. CDR1 SEHNR and CDR2 FQNEAQ come from the germline V gene (reference sequence). V lost 4 bases and J lost 2; bases outside the gene matches: 6. This CDR3 spans 16 amino acids.

This clonotype was seen a few times. This chain joins TRBV2 and TRBJ1-2; the D gene is possibly TRBD1 (6 bases). Per germline, CDR1 SNHLY and CDR2 FYNNEI. The ends were cut back, 7 bases at V and 3 bases at J, with 12 bases in the middle. The CDR3 is made up of 13 amino acids. Here the CDR3 reads CASTGQLDYGYTF. DNA for the CDR3: TGTGCCAGCACCGGACAGCTCGACTATGGCTACACCTTC.

A few counts support this clonotype. The J gene is TRBJ2-7, the V gene TRBV6-1; D gene ambiguous. CDR3 length equals 13 residues. V lost 2 bases and J 3 bases, leaving 8 bases between the germline ends. The germline V gene encodes CDR1 MNHNS and CDR2 SASEGT. The CDR3 spells CASSEFEDYEQYV. In nucleotides, the CDR3 is TGTGCCAGCAGTGAATTCGAGGACTACGAGCAGTACGTC.

This clonotype was observed a few times. The chain uses TRBV11-3 and TRBJ1-6; unclear D gene. Germline CDR1 and CDR2: SGHNT and YENEEA. The CDR3 has 12 residues. Trimming shortened V by 5 bases and J by 14 bases, and 13 bases separated the two germline ends. CDR3 in DNA: TGTGCCAGCAGCCCGACAACGAACACCCTCCACTTT. Translating it yields CASSPTTNTLHF.